The 30 T cell receptor beta chains below come from one sample, sequenced in a study of cytomegalovirus exposure and HLA in healthy donors. Vbeta (60) and Jbeta (13) primers were used in the PCR. This table comes from immunoSEQ multiplex PCR, and its TCRdb copy is limited to in-frame clones, with some not included. The data show just over 60,000 clones, with roughly 86% seen just once and about 1.5% held by the top ten. Input material: PBMCs. Receptor source: a man aged 18 to 30 in good health and CMV-seronegative.

This chain uses TRBV5-4 with TRBJ1-2; TRBD1 is a possible D gene (6 bases). V lost 4 bases, J lost 8 bases, and 21 bases lay in between. The CDR3 has 15 residues. Germline values: CDR1 SGHNT, CDR2 YYREEE (reference sequence). The CDR3 sequence: CASSLRDTDTMGYTF. CDR3 DNA: TGTGCCAGCAGCCTCCGGGACACGGATACGATGGGCTACACCTTC.

The CDR3 region has the DNA TGTGCCAGCAGCTTAGGGCTGAGGGCCAATGAAAAACTGTTTTTT. It codes for CASSLGLRANEKLFF. The rearrangement links TRBV13 to TRBJ1-4, with no clear D. This CDR3 comprises 15 residues. Germline CDR1 reads PRHDT; CDR2 reads FYEKMQ (reference sequence). Trimming took off 0 bases at V and 5 bases at J, with 10 bases between the two ends.

The chain recombines TRBV5-1 with TRBJ1-1, with 7 bases fitting TRBD1. CDR3 length: 13 residues. CDR1 SGHRS and CDR2 YFSETQ come from the germline V gene. Unmatched junction bases numbered 5, after V lost 2 bases and J lost 7 bases. DNA of the CDR3: TGCGCCAGCAGCTTTAACAGGGGAAATGAAGCTTTCTTT. Residues: CASSFNRGNEAFF.

J is TRBJ1-1 and V is TRBV7-9, with a tentative D call TRBD1 (5 bases). Trimming took 0 bases from V and 1 from J, leaving 9 bases between them. Germline V gene lookup returns CDR1 SEHNR and CDR2 FQNEAQ (reference sequence). The CDR3 is 15 residues long. The CDR3 reads CASSLARGGNTEAFF. CDR3 coding DNA: TGTGCCAGCAGCTTAGCGCGGGGGGGGAACACTGAAGCTTTCTTT. Full variable domain (rest looked up from reference TRBV7-9 and TRBJ1-1): DTGVSQNPRHKITKRGQNVTFRCDPISEHNRLYWYRQTLGQGPEFLTYFQNEAQLEKSRLLSDRFSAERPKGSFSTLEIQRTEQGDSAMYLCASSLARGGNTEAFFGQGTRLTVV.

This clone was seen a few times. The V and J genes are TRBV10-3 and TRBJ1-1; D remains ambiguous. Between the trimmed V and J ends, which lost 2 bases and 4 bases, there was a span of 11 bases. Germline values: CDR1 ENHRY, CDR2 SYGVKD. This CDR3 has 14 residues. In DNA, the CDR3 is TGTGCCATCAGTGAGCCGTTAGAGGGCACTGAAGCTTTCTTT. Translation: CAISEPLEGTEAFF.

V and J are TRBV7-6 and TRBJ1-2; D may be TRBD1 (6 bases). The V and J ends lost 1 base and 4 bases respectively, with 16 bases between them. This CDR3 has 16 amino acids. Germline CDR1 reads SGHVS; CDR2 reads FNYEAQ. The CDR3 reads CASSLGGRGVAYGYTF. CDR3 coding DNA: TGTGCCAGCAGCTTAGGGGGGAGGGGGGTCGCCTATGGCTACACCTTC.

Turning to this clone: The sample has other DNA sequences that encode this CDR3 too. V and J are TRBV7-3 and TRBJ2-3; TRBD2 aligns across 7 bases. The germline V gene has CDR1 SGHTA and CDR2 FQGTGA. The CDR3 extends over 13 amino acids. Trimming at V came to 3 bases and at J to 4 bases, leaving 1 base not matched to a gene. The CDR3 loop is CASSLSGADTQYF. DNA of the CDR3: TGTGCCAGCAGCTTGAGCGGGGCAGATACGCAGTATTTT.

For this clone: An end of the junction differs from the germline gene, which may be a read error. CDR3 sequence reads: CASSLDRDEQYF. The DNA for the CDR3 is TGTGCCAGCAGCCTAGACAGGGACGAGCAGTACTTC. This sequence joins TRBV11-3 and TRBJ2-7; 7 bases match TRBD1. The CDR3 covers 12 residues. Germline lookup yields CDR1 SGHNT and CDR2 YENEEA. The full variable domain, with the rest looked up from reference TRBV11-3 and TRBJ2-7, is EAGVVQSPRYKIIEKKQPVAFWCNPISGHNTLYWYLQNLGQGPELLIRYENEEAVDDSQLPKDRFSAERLKGVDSTLKIQPAELGDSAVYLCASSLDRDEQYFGPGTRLTVT.

The chain combines TRBV9 with TRBJ1-5; 7 nucleotides align to TRBD1. V shed 4 bases, J shed 1 base, and the junction held 5 bases outside the gene matches. Germline CDR1 reads SGDLS; CDR2 reads YYNGEE. The length of the CDR3 is 15 residues. The CDR3 sequence: CASSPSTGSNQPQHF. CDR3 nucleotides: TGTGCCAGCAGCCCCTCGACAGGGAGCAATCAGCCCCAGCATTTT. Combining the CDR3 with reference TRBV9 and TRBJ1-5 gives the whole variable domain DSGVTQTPKHLITATGQRVTLRCSPRSGDLSVYWYQQSLDQGLQFLIQYYNGEERAKGNILERFSAQQFPDLHSELNLSSLELGDSALYFCASSPSTGSNQPQHFGDGTRLSIL.

This clone was seen once. V gene TRBV6-5 combines with J gene TRBJ1-2; no reliable D call. CDR3 size: 14 residues. V was trimmed by 0 bases and J by 4 bases, leaving 9 bases between them. CDR1 MNHEY and CDR2 SVGAGI come from the germline V gene. As DNA, the CDR3 is TGTGCCAGCAGTTACTCATCAGGAACCTATGGCTACACCTTC. Amino acids: CASSYSSGTYGYTF.

This clone has a single count. The V gene is TRBV6-1, the J gene TRBJ2-5; 7 positions match TRBD2. Unmatched junction bases numbered 13, after V lost 7 bases and J lost 11 bases. This CDR3 is built from 13 residues. CDR1 is MNHNS, CDR2 SASEGT, per germline. The CDR3 region is CASKIPGGERQYF. Here the CDR3 DNA reads TGTGCCAGCAAGATTCCTGGGGGGGAGAGGCAGTACTTC.

V gene TRBV5-1 combines with J gene TRBJ1-1; the D gene is possibly TRBD1 (5 bases). V lost 3 bases and J lost 1, with 10 bases in between. This CDR3 spans 14 amino acids. CDR1 is SGHRS, CDR2 YFSETQ, per germline. As DNA, the CDR3 is TGCGCCAGCAGCTCCTCGACAGCGAACACTGAAGCTTTCTTT. Encoded protein: CASSSSTANTEAFF.

This clone has only a few counts. This rearrangement joins TRBV6-5 to TRBJ1-5, with TRBD1 matching over 10 bases. The CDR3 is 15 residues long. CDR1 MNHEY and CDR2 SVGAGI come from the germline V gene. J was trimmed by 2 bases and V by 6 bases; bases with no gene match: 4. The CDR3 sequence: CASRRDRGGNQPQHF. The CDR3 DNA is TGTGCCAGCAGAAGGGACAGGGGAGGCAATCAGCCCCAGCATTTT.

This chain joins TRBV4-1 and TRBJ1-5; no definite D call. This CDR3 spans 13 amino acids. V was cut by 0 bases and J by 4 bases, with 4 bases left in between. Germline CDR1 MGHRA, CDR2 YSYEKL. The CDR3, as DNA: TGCGCCAGCAGCCAAGATCCTAATCAGCCCCAGCATTTT. It specifies CASSQDPNQPQHF.

In nucleotides, the CDR3 is TGTGCCAGCAGCAAACGGACAAACCAAGAGACCCAGTACTTC. Its translation: CASSKRTNQETQYF. The chain is built from TRBV7-2 and TRBJ2-5, with D maybe TRBD1 (5 bases). Germline assignment: CDR1 SGHTA and CDR2 FQGNSA. Trimming removed 5 bases from V and 0 bases from J, with 10 bases in between. The CDR3 has 14 amino acids.

This clone was recorded a few times. The chain uses TRBV7-2 and TRBJ2-1; 8 bases fit TRBD2. Germline V gives CDR1 SGHTA, CDR2 FQGNSA. This CDR3 is built from 14 residues. Trimming removed 5 bases from V and 9 bases from J; junction bases left unmatched: 9. For the CDR3, the DNA is TGTGCCAGCAGCCCCCAGCGGGGGTGGGGTGAGCAGTTCTTC. This gives the protein CASSPQRGWGEQFF.

The chain recombines TRBV2 with TRBJ2-2; 7 bases line up with TRBD2. The V and J ends lost 10 bases and 0 bases, in that order; junction bases with no gene match: 8. The CDR3 is made up of 15 amino acids. Germline CDR1 reads SNHLY; CDR2 reads FYNNEI. The CDR3 DNA sequence: TGTGCCACCTACAGCGGGACCGCGAACACCGGGGAGCTGTTTTTT. The encoded protein is CATYSGTANTGELFF.

The J gene is TRBJ1-4, the V gene TRBV4-1; the D gene is possibly TRBD1 (5 bases). Germline CDR1 MGHRA, CDR2 YSYEKL. The CDR3 has 16 residues. Trimming took 1 base from V and 7 from J, leaving 16 bases between them. CDR3 residues: CASSQGVRGGGEKLFF. In nucleotides, the CDR3 is TGCGCCAGCAGCCAAGGAGTGAGAGGCGGGGGTGAAAAACTGTTTTTT.

The J gene is TRBJ1-2, the V gene TRBV30; D might be TRBD1 (6 bases). CDR1 and CDR2 from the germline V gene are GTSNPN and SVGIG (reference sequence). CDR3 length: 13 amino acids. Trimming left V 5 bases short and J 4 bases short, with 14 bases between. The DNA for the CDR3 is TGTGCCTGGTGGGGGGAGGGGGTCTATGGCTACACCTTC. It codes for CAWWGEGVYGYTF.

This sequence joins TRBV19 and TRBJ1-2; D might be TRBD1 (5 bases). The V and J ends lost 5 bases and 0 bases respectively, with 7 bases between them. Germline V gene lookup returns CDR1 LNHDA and CDR2 SQIVND (reference sequence). The CDR3 runs 13 residues. For the CDR3, the DNA is TGTGCCAGTAGTGTGACAGCTAACTATGGCTACACCTTC. Protein product: CASSVTANYGYTF.

The V call is TRBV13, the J call TRBJ1-1, with D tentatively TRBD1 (6 bases). This CDR3 has 14 residues. Germline V gene sequence: CDR1 PRHDT, CDR2 FYEKMQ (reference sequence). With 0 bases removed from V and 3 bases from J, the gap between germline ends came to 8 bases. The CDR3 region has the DNA TGTGCCAGCAGCTTAGGTGGGGGCGACACTGAAGCTTTCTTT. This translates into CASSLGGGDTEAFF.

The chain recombines TRBV5-6 with TRBJ1-6; 9 bases match TRBD1. The V and J ends lost 6 bases and 6 bases, in that order; junction bases with no gene match: 4. Germline assignment: CDR1 SGHDT and CDR2 YYEEEE. The CDR3 has 14 residues. CDR3: CASTQTGGNSPLHF. As DNA, the CDR3 is TGTGCCAGCACCCAGACAGGGGGTAATTCACCCCTCCACTTT. Full variable domain (rest looked up from reference TRBV5-6 and TRBJ1-6): DAGVTQSPTHLIKTRGQQVTLRCSPKSGHDTVSWYQQALGQGPQFIFQYYEEEERQRGNFPDRFSGHQFPNYSSELNVNALLLGDSALYLCASTQTGGNSPLHFGNGTRLTVT.

This chain uses TRBV10-3 with TRBJ2-2; TRBD1 agrees at 8 bases. The CDR3 is 15 residues long. V was pared by 11 bases and J by 2 bases, with 10 bases of the junction left unmatched. Germline V lookup: CDR1 ENHRY, CDR2 SYGVKD. CDR3 bases: TGTGCCGCGAAGACAGGGGTTGAAAACACCGGGGAGCTGTTTTTT. It encodes CAAKTGVENTGELFF.

This clone was seen only once. V and J are TRBV30 and TRBJ2-3, with D tentatively TRBD2 (6 bases). There are 14 residues in the CDR3. Germline V gene sequence: CDR1 GTSNPN, CDR2 SVGIG (reference sequence). The V gene lost 0 bases and the J gene lost 2 bases, with 9 bases spanning the gap. CDR3: CAWSVGLHTDTQYF. For the CDR3, the DNA is TGTGCCTGGAGTGTTGGACTACACACAGATACGCAGTATTTT.

This rearrangement joins TRBV6-5 to TRBJ2-3; possibly TRBD2 for D (5 bases). CDR1 and CDR2 from the germline V gene are MNHEY and SVGAGI. V lost 10 bases, J lost 4 bases, and 12 bases lay in between. The CDR3 loop spans 12 amino acids. DNA for the CDR3: TGTGCCACCCGAAAGGGAGCAGATACGCAGTATTTT. This gives the protein CATRKGADTQYF.

This sequence joins TRBV6-1 and TRBJ1-2; weak D call: TRBD1 (6 bases). Germline values: CDR1 MNHNS, CDR2 SASEGT. Trimming pared 9 bases from V and 6 bases from J, leaving 20 bases between. This CDR3 is 14 amino acids long. CDR3 sequence (DNA): TGTGCCAGTGAGACTCTCAGGGGTCGTAATGGCTACACCTTC. Protein product: CASETLRGRNGYTF.

The rearrangement joins TRBV4-1 to TRBJ2-1, with 9 bases that match TRBD2. Germline CDR1 MGHRA, CDR2 YSYEKL. CDR3 length: 20 residues. J gave up 7 bases and V 2 bases, and 21 bases lay outside the gene matches. DNA for the CDR3: TGCGCCAGCAGCCAATCGCCCGTGGCGGGGGGGGCGATCATAGGAAATGAGCAGTTCTTC. Translating it yields CASSQSPVAGGAIIGNEQFF.

The chain is built from TRBV5-1 and TRBJ1-2, with D maybe TRBD1 (5 bases). The CDR3 has 14 amino acids. V lost 4 bases, J lost 4 bases, and 14 bases lay in between. The germline V gene encodes CDR1 SGHRS and CDR2 YFSETQ. CDR3 in DNA: TGCGCCAGCAGCGCGAGCCAGGGCACCTATGGCTACACCTTC. Amino acid sequence: CASSASQGTYGYTF.

The gene calls are TRBV4-1 and TRBJ2-7; D might be TRBD2 (5 bases). The CDR3 has 18 amino acids. The ends were cut back, 0 bases at V and 3 bases at J, with 21 bases in the middle. Germline V gene sequence: CDR1 MGHRA, CDR2 YSYEKL. CDR3 DNA sequence: TGCGCCAGCAGCCAAGATCACCTCGGGCCGCCGAGGGACTACGAGCAGTACTTC. Translating it yields CASSQDHLGPPRDYEQYF.

This clone appeared once. The chain carries TRBV30 and TRBJ2-3; 9 bases agree with TRBD1. The CDR3 sequence is 15 residues long. After removal of 4 bases from V and 5 bases from J, the junction contained 10 bases not matched to a gene. From germline, CDR1 is GTSNPN and CDR2 SVGIG (reference sequence). The chain's CDR3 is CAWTVQGQGRDTQYF. The CDR3, as DNA: TGTGCCTGGACAGTACAGGGACAGGGCAGAGATACGCAGTATTTT.